Given below is one T cell receptor (beta chain) in context. The sample originates from a study of blood T cell repertoires in COVID-19. Authors' methods: Nucleated cell number was recorded as an estimate derived from reference gene primer amplification. Sequenced by immunoSEQ multiplex PCR; TCRdb stores in-frame clones only, minus some. V, J and clone size are taken as reported in that table, and D and trimming were inferred from the DNA itself. The sample shows roughly 86,000 clones, under 85% of them seen only once. Unmatched junction bases numbered 5, after V lost 5 bases and J lost 5 bases. Looked up from germline, CDR1 is MNHNY and CDR2 is SVGAGI (reference sequence). CDR3 length: 15 amino acids.

The source of this sequence is a woman in her 70s with acute or convalescent COVID-19. V and J are TRBV6-6 and TRBJ1-6, with TRBD1 matching over 8 bases. The sample comprised peripheral blood. DNA of the CDR3: TGTGCCAGCAGTCGACAGGGGCCCCATAATTCACCCCTCCACTTT. Its protein is CASSRQGPHNSPLHF.